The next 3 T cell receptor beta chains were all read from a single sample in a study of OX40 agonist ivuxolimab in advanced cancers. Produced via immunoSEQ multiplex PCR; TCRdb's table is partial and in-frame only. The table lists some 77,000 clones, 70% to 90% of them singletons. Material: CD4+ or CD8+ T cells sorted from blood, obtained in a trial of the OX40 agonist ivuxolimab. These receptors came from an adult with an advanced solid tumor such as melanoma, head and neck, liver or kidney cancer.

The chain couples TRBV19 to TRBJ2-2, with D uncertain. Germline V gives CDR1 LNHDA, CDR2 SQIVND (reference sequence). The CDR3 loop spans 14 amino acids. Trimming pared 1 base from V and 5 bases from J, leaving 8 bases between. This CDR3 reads CASSIARETGELFF. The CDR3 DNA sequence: TGTGCCAGTAGTATAGCTAGAGAGACCGGGGAGCTGTTTTTT.

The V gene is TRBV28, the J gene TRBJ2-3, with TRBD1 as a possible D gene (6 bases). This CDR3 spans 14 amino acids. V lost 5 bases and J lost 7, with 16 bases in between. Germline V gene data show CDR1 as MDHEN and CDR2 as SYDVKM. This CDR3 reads CASSKGDIYYTQYF. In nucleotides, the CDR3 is TGTGCCAGCAGTAAGGGGGACATCTACTATACGCAGTATTTT.

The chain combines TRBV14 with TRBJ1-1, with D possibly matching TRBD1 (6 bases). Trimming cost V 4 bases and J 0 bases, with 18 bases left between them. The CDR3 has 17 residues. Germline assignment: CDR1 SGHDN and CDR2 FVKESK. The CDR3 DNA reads TGTGCCAGCAGCCCCCCTGGCGCAGGGGTTGTGAACACTGAAGCTTTCTTT. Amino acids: CASSPPGAGVVNTEAFF.